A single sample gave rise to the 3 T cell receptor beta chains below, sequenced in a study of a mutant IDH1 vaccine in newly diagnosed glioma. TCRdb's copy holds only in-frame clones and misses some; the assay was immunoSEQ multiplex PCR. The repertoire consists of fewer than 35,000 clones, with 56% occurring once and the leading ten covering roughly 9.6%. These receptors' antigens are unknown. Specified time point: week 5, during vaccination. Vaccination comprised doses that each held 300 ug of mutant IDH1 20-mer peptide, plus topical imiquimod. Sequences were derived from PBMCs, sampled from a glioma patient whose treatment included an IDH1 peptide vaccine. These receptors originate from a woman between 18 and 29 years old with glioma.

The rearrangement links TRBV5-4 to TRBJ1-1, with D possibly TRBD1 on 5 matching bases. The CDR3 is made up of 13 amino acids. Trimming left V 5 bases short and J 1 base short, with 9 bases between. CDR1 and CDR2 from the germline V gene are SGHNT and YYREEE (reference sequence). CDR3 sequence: CASRPGPNTEAFF. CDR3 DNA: TGTGCCAGCAGACCGGGACCGAACACTGAAGCTTTCTTT. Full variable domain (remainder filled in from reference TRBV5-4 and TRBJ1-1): ETGVTQSPTHLIKTRGQQVTLRCSSQSGHNTVSWYQQALGQGPQFIFQYYREEENGRGNFPPRFSGLQFPNYSSELNVNALELDDSALYLCASRPGPNTEAFFGQGTRLTVV.

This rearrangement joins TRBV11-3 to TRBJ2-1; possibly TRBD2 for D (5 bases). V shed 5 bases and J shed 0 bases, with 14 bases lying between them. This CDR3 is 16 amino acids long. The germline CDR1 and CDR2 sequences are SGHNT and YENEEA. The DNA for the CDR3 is TGTGCCAGCAGCCCTAGCCTTGGAAGCTCCTACAATGAGCAGTTCTTC. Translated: CASSPSLGSSYNEQFF.

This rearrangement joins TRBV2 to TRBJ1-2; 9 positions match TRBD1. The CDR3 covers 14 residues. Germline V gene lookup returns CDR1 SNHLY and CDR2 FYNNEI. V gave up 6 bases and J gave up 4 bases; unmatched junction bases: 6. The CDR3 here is CASRRTGAIYGYTF. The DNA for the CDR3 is TGTGCCAGCAGGAGGACAGGGGCTATCTATGGCTACACCTTC. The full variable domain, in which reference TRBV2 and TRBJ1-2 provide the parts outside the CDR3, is EPEVTQTPSHQVTQMGQEVILRCVPISNHLYFYWYRQILGQKVEFLVSFYNNEISEKSEIFDDQFSVERPDGSNFTLKIRSTKLEDSAMYFCASRRTGAIYGYTFGSGTRLTVV.